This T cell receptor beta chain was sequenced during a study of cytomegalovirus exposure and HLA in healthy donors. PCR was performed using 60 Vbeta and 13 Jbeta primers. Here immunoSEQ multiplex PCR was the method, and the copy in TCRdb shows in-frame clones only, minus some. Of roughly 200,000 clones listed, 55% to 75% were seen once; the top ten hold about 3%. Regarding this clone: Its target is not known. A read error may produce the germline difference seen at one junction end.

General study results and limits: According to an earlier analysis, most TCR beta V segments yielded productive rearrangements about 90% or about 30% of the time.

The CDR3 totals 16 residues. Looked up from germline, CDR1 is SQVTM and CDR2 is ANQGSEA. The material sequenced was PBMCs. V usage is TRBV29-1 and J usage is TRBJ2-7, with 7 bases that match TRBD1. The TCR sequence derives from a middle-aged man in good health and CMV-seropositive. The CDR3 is CSVGDTGAATPYERYF. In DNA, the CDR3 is TGCAGCGTTGGCGATACAGGGGCGGCCACCCCCTACGAGCGGTACTTC.